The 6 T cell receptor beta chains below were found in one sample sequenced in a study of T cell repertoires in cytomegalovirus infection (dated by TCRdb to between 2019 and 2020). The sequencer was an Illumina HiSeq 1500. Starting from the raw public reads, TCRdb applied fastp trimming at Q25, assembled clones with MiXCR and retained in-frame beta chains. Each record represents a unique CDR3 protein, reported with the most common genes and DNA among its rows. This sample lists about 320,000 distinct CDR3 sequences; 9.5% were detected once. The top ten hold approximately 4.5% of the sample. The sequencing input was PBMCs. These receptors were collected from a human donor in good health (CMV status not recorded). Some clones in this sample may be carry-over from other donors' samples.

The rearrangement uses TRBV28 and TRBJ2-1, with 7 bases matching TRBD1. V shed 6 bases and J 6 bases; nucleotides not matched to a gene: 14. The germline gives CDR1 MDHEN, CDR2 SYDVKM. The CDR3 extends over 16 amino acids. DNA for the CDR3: TGTGCCAGCAGGGCATCCCCGACAGGGCCCCCCAATGAGCAGTTCTTC. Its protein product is CASRASPTGPPNEQFF.

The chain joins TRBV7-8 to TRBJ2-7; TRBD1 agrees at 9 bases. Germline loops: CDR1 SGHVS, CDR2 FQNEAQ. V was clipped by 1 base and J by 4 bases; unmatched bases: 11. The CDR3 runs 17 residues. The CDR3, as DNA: TGTGCCAGCAGCTTAGAATCCGGGACAGGGTTTCGATACGAGCAGTACTTC. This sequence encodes CASSLESGTGFRYEQYF.

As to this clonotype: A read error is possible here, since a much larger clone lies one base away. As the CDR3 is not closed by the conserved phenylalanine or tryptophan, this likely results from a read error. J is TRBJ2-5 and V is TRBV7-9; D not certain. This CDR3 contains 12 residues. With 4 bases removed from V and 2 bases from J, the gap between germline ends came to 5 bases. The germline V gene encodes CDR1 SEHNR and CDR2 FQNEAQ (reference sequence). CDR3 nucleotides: TGTGCCAGCAGCTCGCCGCAAGAGACCCAGTACTCC. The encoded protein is CASSSPQETQYS.

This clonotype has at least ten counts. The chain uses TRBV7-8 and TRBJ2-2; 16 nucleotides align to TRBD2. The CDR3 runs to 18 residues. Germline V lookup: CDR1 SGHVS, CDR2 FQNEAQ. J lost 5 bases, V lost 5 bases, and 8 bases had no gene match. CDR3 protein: CASSAGTSGGVYTGELFF. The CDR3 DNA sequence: TGTGCCAGCAGCGCCGGGACTAGCGGGGGGGTTTATACCGGGGAGCTGTTTTTT. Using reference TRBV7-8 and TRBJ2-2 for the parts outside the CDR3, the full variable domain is GAGVSQSPRYKVAKRGQDVALRCDPISGHVSLFWYQQALGQGPEFLTYFQNEAQLDKSGLPSDRFFAERPEGSVSTLKIQRTQQEDSAVYLCASSAGTSGGVYTGELFFGEGSRLTVL.

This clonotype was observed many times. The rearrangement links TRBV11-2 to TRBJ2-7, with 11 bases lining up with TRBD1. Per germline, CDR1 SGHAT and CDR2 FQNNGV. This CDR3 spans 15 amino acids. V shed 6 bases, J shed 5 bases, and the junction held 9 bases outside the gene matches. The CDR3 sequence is CASRAPGQGDHEQYF. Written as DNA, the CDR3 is TGTGCCAGCAGGGCCCCGGGACAGGGGGACCACGAGCAGTACTTC. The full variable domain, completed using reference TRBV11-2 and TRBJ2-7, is EAGVAQSPRYKIIEKRQSVAFWCNPISGHATLYWYQQILGQGPKLLIQFQNNGVVDDSQLPKDRFSAERLKGVDSTLKIQPAKLEDSAVYLCASRAPGQGDHEQYFGPGTRLTVT.

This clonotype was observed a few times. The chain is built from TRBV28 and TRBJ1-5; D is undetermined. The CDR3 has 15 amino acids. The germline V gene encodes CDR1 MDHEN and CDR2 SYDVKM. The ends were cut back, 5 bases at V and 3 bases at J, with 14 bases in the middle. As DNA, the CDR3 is TGTGCCAGCAGTCCCTCGGACGGACCCAATCAGCCCCAGCATTTT. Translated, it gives CASSPSDGPNQPQHF.